The 27 T cell receptor beta chains below come from one sample, sequenced in a study of blood T cells in healthy people across ages. A sample-barcoded 5' primer and a J-beta primer mix were used in a second PCR of roughly 7 to 11 cycles. TCRdb used MiXCR to reprocess the 5' RACE reads, holding one entry per CDR3 protein. The profile shows about 680,000 distinct CDR3 sequences, around 49% of them singletons. The material sequenced was blood. The receptor set was obtained from a woman aged 55-70 years in good health.

V gene TRBV20-1 combines with J gene TRBJ1-1, with no clear D. CDR3 size: 14 residues. Germline V gives CDR1 DFQATT, CDR2 SNEGSKA (reference sequence). V lost 6 bases, J lost 7 bases, and 21 bases lay in between. The CDR3 sequence is CSAYTVSVLGEAFF. CDR3 in DNA: TGCAGTGCATACACAGTCTCGGTATTAGGTGAAGCTTTCTTT.

This clonotype was observed a few times. The chain has TRBV20-1 and TRBJ1-2, with 7 bases identical to TRBD1. J was trimmed by 8 bases and V by 7 bases; bases with no gene match: 7. CDR1 is DFQATT and CDR2 is SNEGSKA in the germline V gene (reference sequence). The CDR3 runs to 11 residues. The CDR3 nucleotides are TGCAGTGACGGGACAGACGACGGCTACACCTTC. It specifies CSDGTDDGYTF.

In this sample, this clonotype turned up a few times. The chain uses TRBV10-3 and TRBJ2-7; a possible D gene is TRBD2 (5 bases). CDR3 length equals 13 residues. V lost 7 bases and J 0 bases, leaving 10 bases between the germline ends. Per germline, CDR1 ENHRY and CDR2 SYGVKD. This CDR3 is CAITEDASYEQYF. CDR3 bases: TGTGCCATCACGGAGGACGCCTCCTACGAGCAGTACTTC.

This rearrangement joins TRBV29-1 to TRBJ1-2, with D perhaps matching TRBD1 (5 bases). The CDR3 loop spans 13 amino acids. Germline loops: CDR1 SQVTM, CDR2 ANQGSEA. The germline V and J ends were trimmed by 1 base and 7 bases, with 13 bases remaining between them. The CDR3 nucleotides are TGCAGCGTTGAAGTCGCATGGAGGGGTGGCTACACCTTC. Translating gives CSVEVAWRGGYTF.

Concerning this clonotype itself: Sequence at one end of the junction differs from germline and may be a read error. The chain uses TRBV28 and TRBJ2-7; D not resolved. CDR3 size: 14 residues. Germline V gives CDR1 MDHEN, CDR2 SYDVKM. As DNA, the CDR3 is TGTGCCAGCAGTTTCCAGGAATCGCCCTACGTGCAGTACTTC. This gives the protein CASSFQESPYVQYF. The full variable domain, with the rest looked up from reference TRBV28 and TRBJ2-7, is DVKVTQSSRYLVKRTGEKVFLECVQDMDHENMFWYRQDPGLGLRLIYFSYDVKMKEKGDIPEGYSVSREKKERFSLILESASTNQTSMYLCASSFQESPYVQYFGPGTRLTVT.

The V call is TRBV4-3, the J call TRBJ2-7; D assignment may be TRBD1 or TRBD2 (6 bases each). V was clipped by 2 bases and J by 1 base, with 21 bases between them. The CDR3 contains 18 residues. Germline lookup yields CDR1 LGHNA and CDR2 YSLEER. DNA for the CDR3: TGCGCCAGCAGCCAAACGGGGGCTGACGGAAGGGGGTCCTACGAGCAGTACTTC. It encodes CASSQTGADGRGSYEQYF.

This clonotype turned up a few times. The genes are TRBV29-1 and TRBJ1-2, with TRBD1 matching 9 bases. Looked up from germline, CDR1 is SQVTM and CDR2 is ANQGSEA. With 6 bases clipped from V and 7 bases from J, the junction kept 12 bases outside the gene matches. This CDR3 is 14 amino acids long. Written as DNA, the CDR3 is TGCAGCGTGTCACAGGGGGCGCGGTCGAGTGGCTACACCTTC. As protein: CSVSQGARSSGYTF.

The rearrangement joins TRBV15 to TRBJ1-6; D gene ambiguous. Germline loops: CDR1 LNHNV, CDR2 YYDKDF (reference sequence). The length of the CDR3 is 15 residues. Trimming shortened V by 0 bases and J by 9 bases, and 12 bases separated the two germline ends. The CDR3 nucleotides read TGTGCCACCAGCAGAGAAAGCGGAAGCTTTTCACCCCTCCACTTT. Translating it yields CATSRESGSFSPLHF.

This clonotype was counted between two and nine times. CDR3 coding DNA: TGCGCCAGCAGCCCTTCCGGTGCAACTAATGAAAAACTGTTTTTT. Translation gives CASSPSGATNEKLFF. The gene calls are TRBV4-3 and TRBJ1-4; the D is unclear. The CDR3 is made up of 15 amino acids. Germline V lookup: CDR1 LGHNA, CDR2 YSLEER. Trimming cost V 4 bases and J 0 bases, with 9 bases left between them.

The chain couples TRBV7-9 to TRBJ1-4, with D unclear. This CDR3 region has 12 residues. Germline values: CDR1 SEHNR, CDR2 FQNEAQ (reference sequence). The ends were cut back, 5 bases at V and 14 bases at J, with 15 bases in the middle. CDR3 bases: TGTGCCAGCAGCCCATCTGACCGCTTGCTGTTTTTT. Residues: CASSPSDRLLFF.

This clonotype was seen a few times. The genes are TRBV7-9 and TRBJ1-1; D is unresolved. V was pared by 6 bases and J by 7 bases, with 6 bases between. CDR3 size: 10 residues. From germline, CDR1 is SEHNR and CDR2 FQNEAQ (reference sequence). This CDR3 is CASSRHEAFF. The CDR3, as DNA: TGTGCCAGCAGTAGACATGAAGCTTTCTTT.

The chain combines TRBV3-1 with TRBJ1-4; D is undetermined. The length of the CDR3 is 14 residues. Germline CDR1 and CDR2: LGHDT and YNNKEL (reference sequence). The V end lost 1 base, the J end lost 8 bases, and 11 bases lay between the germline ends. The CDR3 is CASSQGGWEEKLFF. CDR3 in DNA: TGTGCCAGCAGCCAAGGAGGGTGGGAAGAAAAACTGTTTTTT.

There are a few counts of this clonotype. V usage is TRBV5-1 and J usage is TRBJ1-2, with unresolved D. The CDR3 contains 13 residues. V gave up 8 bases and J gave up 2 bases, with 13 bases separating them. Germline CDR1 reads SGHRS; CDR2 reads YFSETQ. In DNA, the CDR3 is TGCGCCAGTAAAGACTCAGGAAACTATGGCTACACCTTC. Its protein is CASKDSGNYGYTF.

The CDR3 region is CAISSGTVHEQYF. The CDR3 DNA is TGTGCCATCAGTTCAGGGACGGTCCACGAGCAGTACTTC. The chain employs TRBV10-3 and TRBJ2-7; D may be TRBD1 or TRBD2 (5 bases each). The CDR3 has 13 amino acids. Deletions cut 5 bases from V and 5 bases from J, with 13 bases between. Per the germline V gene, CDR1 is ENHRY and CDR2 is SYGVKD.

This clonotype appeared a few times. The chain combines TRBV2 with TRBJ1-2; D may be TRBD1 (6 bases). This CDR3 contains 13 residues. V shed 7 bases and J shed 7 bases, with 16 bases lying between them. CDR1 and CDR2 from the germline V gene are SNHLY and FYNNEI. Here the CDR3 DNA reads TGTGCCAGCAATCAGCAGGGGATCTCTGGCTACACCTTC. Its translation: CASNQQGISGYTF.

This clonotype was found a few times. This chain uses TRBV18 with TRBJ1-4; no reliable D call. There are 14 residues in the CDR3. The V end was cut by 4 bases, the J end by 2 bases, with 8 bases between. CDR1 and CDR2 (germline): KGHSH, LQKENI. CDR3 region: CASSLMNTNEKLFF. As DNA, the CDR3 is TGTGCCAGCTCACTGATGAATACTAATGAAAAACTGTTTTTT.

The J gene is TRBJ2-7, the V gene TRBV7-3, with TRBD2 matching 7 bases. The DNA end lines up better with TRBJ2-5; the J call may be wrong. The CDR3 is 12 amino acids. CDR1 SGHTA and CDR2 FQGTGA come from the germline V gene. CDR3 residues: CASSYRGVTQYF. In nucleotides, the CDR3 is TGTGCCAGCAGCTACCGGGGGGTGACCCAGTACTTC.

The chain has TRBV30 and TRBJ1-2, with D tentatively TRBD1 (6 bases). The V end lost 0 bases, the J end lost 4 bases, and 12 bases lay between the germline ends. The CDR3 is made up of 14 amino acids. The V gene's germline CDR1 is GTSNPN and CDR2 SVGIG (reference sequence). The CDR3 reads CAWSVITGTYGYTF. In nucleotides, the CDR3 is TGTGCCTGGAGTGTAATAACAGGGACCTATGGCTACACCTTC.

V gene TRBV5-1 combines with J gene TRBJ2-7, with TRBD1 matching over 7 bases. This CDR3 is built from 15 residues. CDR1 and CDR2 from the germline V gene are SGHRS and YFSETQ. The ends lost 0 bases at V and 7 bases at J; junction bases unmatched: 10. CDR3 residues: CASSLEGGRGYEQYF. The CDR3 DNA sequence: TGCGCCAGCAGCTTGGAAGGTGGCAGGGGGTATGAGCAGTACTTC.

This clonotype was counted only a few times. The genes are TRBV7-6 and TRBJ2-1; D not certain. Germline values: CDR1 SGHVS, CDR2 FNYEAQ. Trimming cost V 0 bases and J 7 bases, with 10 bases left between them. There are 14 residues in the CDR3. The CDR3 region has the DNA TGTGCCAGCAGCTTAGCTGTAGGGTATAATGAGCAGTTCTTC. This codes for CASSLAVGYNEQFF. Supplemented by reference TRBV7-6 and TRBJ2-1, the full variable domain reads GAGVSQSPRYKVTKRGQDVALRCDPISGHVSLYWYRQALGQGPEFLTYFNYEAQQDKSGLPNDRFSAERPEGSISTLTIQRTEQRDSAMYRCASSLAVGYNEQFFGPGTRLTVL.

This clonotype turned up a few times. The chain links TRBV20-1 to TRBJ2-7; 9 bases are shared with TRBD2. Germline V gene lookup returns CDR1 DFQATT and CDR2 SNEGSKA (reference sequence). V shed 6 bases and J 3 bases; nucleotides not matched to a gene: 6. The CDR3 covers 13 residues. This CDR3 is CSAGGLAGYEQYF. CDR3 nucleotide sequence: TGCAGTGCCGGGGGACTAGCAGGCTACGAGCAGTACTTC.

The chain combines TRBV5-6 with TRBJ1-1, with 10 bases matching TRBD1. J gave up 3 bases and V 4 bases, and 6 bases lay outside the gene matches. This CDR3 has 15 amino acids. Germline V gene sequence: CDR1 SGHDT, CDR2 YYEEEE. The CDR3 bases are TGTGCCAGCAGCCGAACGACAGGGGGCTACACTGAAGCTTTCTTT. This gives the protein CASSRTTGGYTEAFF. The full variable domain, with the rest looked up from reference TRBV5-6 and TRBJ1-1, is DAGVTQSPTHLIKTRGQQVTLRCSPKSGHDTVSWYQQALGQGPQFIFQYYEEEERQRGNFPDRFSGHQFPNYSSELNVNALLLGDSALYLCASSRTTGGYTEAFFGQGTRLTVV.

The chain couples TRBV4-2 to TRBJ2-2; possible D gene TRBD1, 5 bases. The V end lost 0 bases, the J end lost 0 bases, and 11 bases lay between the germline ends. The CDR3 extends over 17 amino acids. Germline values: CDR1 LGHNA, CDR2 YNFKEQ. CDR3 in DNA: TGTGCCAGCAGCCAAGATGCACAAGGGGCGAACACCGGGGAGCTGTTTTTT. Protein product: CASSQDAQGANTGELFF.

Of note for this clonotype: At one end the junction does not follow the germline gene, possibly because of a read error. V is TRBV28 and J is TRBJ2-1; 9 bases are a match to TRBD2. Per the germline V gene, CDR1 is MDHEN and CDR2 is SYDVKM. The CDR3 is made up of 14 amino acids. The CDR3 sequence: CTSRLAGGDNEQFF. The CDR3, as DNA: TGTACCAGCAGATTGGCGGGAGGGGATAATGAGCAGTTCTTC. The entire variable domain, with the rest obtained from reference TRBV28 and TRBJ2-1, is as follows: DVKVTQSSRYLVKRTGEKVFLECVQDMDHENMFWYRQDPGLGLRLIYFSYDVKMKEKGDIPEGYSVSREKKERFSLILESASTNQTSMYLCTSRLAGGDNEQFFGPGTRLTVL.

The rearrangement joins TRBV3-1 to TRBJ2-1; TRBD1 aligns across 8 bases. The germline gives CDR1 LGHDT, CDR2 YNNKEL (reference sequence). The CDR3 is 14 residues long. Unmatched junction bases numbered 7, after V lost 3 bases and J lost 9 bases. This CDR3 reads CASSQLQGVAEQFF. The DNA of the CDR3 is TGTGCCAGCAGCCAGTTACAGGGGGTCGCTGAGCAGTTCTTC.

The chain has TRBV29-1 and TRBJ2-2; 15 bases agree with TRBD2. The ends lost 5 bases at V and 5 bases at J; junction bases unmatched: 9. This CDR3 has 17 amino acids. In germline, CDR1 is SQVTM, CDR2 ANQGSEA. This CDR3 reads CSVSGGLAGGGTGELFF. CDR3 coding DNA: TGCAGCGTTTCCGGGGGACTAGCGGGAGGAGGGACCGGGGAGCTGTTTTTT.

This clonotype was counted only a few times. V is TRBV5-1 and J is TRBJ2-7, with 10 bases lining up with TRBD1. Germline CDR1 and CDR2: SGHRS and YFSETQ. The CDR3 has 13 residues. The V gene end was trimmed by 4 bases and the J gene end by 6 bases; junction bases not matched to a gene: 4. Here the CDR3 DNA reads TGCGCCAGCAGCGTGGACAGGGGGATCGAGCAGTACTTC. It codes for CASSVDRGIEQYF.